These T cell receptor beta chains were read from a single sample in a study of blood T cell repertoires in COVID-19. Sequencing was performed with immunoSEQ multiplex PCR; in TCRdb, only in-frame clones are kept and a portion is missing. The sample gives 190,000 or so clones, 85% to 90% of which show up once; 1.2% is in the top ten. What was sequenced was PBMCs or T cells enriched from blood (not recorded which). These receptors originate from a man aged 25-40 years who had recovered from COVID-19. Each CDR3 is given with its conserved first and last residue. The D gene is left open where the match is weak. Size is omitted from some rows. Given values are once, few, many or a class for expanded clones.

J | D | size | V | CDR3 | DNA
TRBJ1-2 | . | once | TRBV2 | CASDRPDGGYTF | TGTGCCAGCGACAGGCCCGATGGAGGCTACACCTTC
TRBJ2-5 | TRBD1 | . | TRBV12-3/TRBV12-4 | CASFRDRGETQYF | TGTGCCAGCTTCCGGGACAGGGGGGAGACCCAGTACTTC
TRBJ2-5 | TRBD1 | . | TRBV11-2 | CASSLGDRGQETQYF | TGTGCCAGCAGCTTAGGAGACAGGGGGCAAGAGACCCAGTACTTC
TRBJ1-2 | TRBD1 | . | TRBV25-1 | CASSSGTGDGYTF | TGTGCCAGCAGTTCCGGGACAGGGGATGGCTACACCTTC
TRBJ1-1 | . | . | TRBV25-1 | CATSGGEDTEAFF | TGTGCCACCTCGGGGGGTGAGGACACTGAAGCTTTCTTT
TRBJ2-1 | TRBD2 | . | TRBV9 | CASSLRPGTSGGAYNEQFF | TGTGCCAGCAGCCTGCGACCCGGGACTAGCGGGGGGGCCTACAATGAGCAGTTCTTC
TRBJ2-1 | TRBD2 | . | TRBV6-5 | CASSITSGAYNEQFF | TGTGCCAGCAGCATCACTAGCGGAGCCTACAATGAGCAGTTCTTC
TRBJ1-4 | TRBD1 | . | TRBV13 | CASSSQIQGSNEKLFF | TGTGCCAGCAGCTCGCAGATACAGGGGTCTAATGAAAAACTGTTTTTT
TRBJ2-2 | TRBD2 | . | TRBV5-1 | CASSTRGSGSSLELFF | TGCGCCAGCAGCACCCGGGGTAGCGGGAGTTCCTTGGAGCTGTTTTTT
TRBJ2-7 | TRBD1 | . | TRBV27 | CASSEPGQGRDEQYF | TGTGCCAGCAGTGAGCCGGGACAGGGCAGGGACGAGCAGTACTTC
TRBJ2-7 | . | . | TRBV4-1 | CASSGVQGPYYEQYF | TGCGCCAGCAGCGGGGTTCAGGGTCCCTACTACGAGCAGTACTTC
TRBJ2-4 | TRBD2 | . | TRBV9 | CASSVRGSGDIQYF | TGTGCCAGCAGCGTACGCGGGAGTGGGGACATTCAGTACTTC
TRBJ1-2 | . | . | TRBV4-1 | CASSPSLAANYGYTF | TGCGCCAGCAGCCCATCCCTGGCGGCTAACTATGGCTACACCTTC
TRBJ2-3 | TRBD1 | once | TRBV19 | CASSIDRGTATQYF | TGTGCCAGTAGTATTGACAGGGGGACGGCTACGCAGTATTTT
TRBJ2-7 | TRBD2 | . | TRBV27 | CASSSRLAANLYEQYF | TGTGCCAGCAGTTCCCGACTAGCGGCAAATCTTTACGAGCAGTACTTC
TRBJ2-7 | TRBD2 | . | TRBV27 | CAAGLASEQYF | TGTGCCGCGGGACTAGCGAGCGAGCAGTACTTC
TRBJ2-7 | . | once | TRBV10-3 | CAITDRYSYEQYF | TGTGCCATCACCGACAGGTACTCCTACGAGCAGTACTTC
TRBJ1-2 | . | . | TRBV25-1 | CASSDRWLDGYTF | TGTGCCAGCAGTGACCGGTGGTTGGATGGCTACACCTTC
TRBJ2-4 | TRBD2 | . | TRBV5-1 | CASSSGLAGTLAKNIQYF | TGCGCCAGCAGCTCGGGACTAGCGGGGACACTAGCCAAAAACATTCAGTACTTC
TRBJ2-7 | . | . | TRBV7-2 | CASSQGQRNYEQYF | TGTGCCAGCAGCCAAGGACAGAGAAACTACGAGCAGTACTTC
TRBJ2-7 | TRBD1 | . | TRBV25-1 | CASSDRDRGHEQYF | TGTGCCAGCAGTGACAGGGACAGGGGTCACGAGCAGTACTTC
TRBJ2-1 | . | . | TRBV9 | CASSATGFNEQFF | TGTGCCAGCAGCGCTACAGGGTTTAATGAGCAGTTCTTC
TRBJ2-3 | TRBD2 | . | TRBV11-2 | CASSARLAGATDTQYF | TGTGCCAGCAGCGCCAGACTAGCGGGAGCCACAGATACGCAGTATTTT
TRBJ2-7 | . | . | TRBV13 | CASSLGRDTLNF | TGTGCCAGCAGCTTGGGGAGAGACACTCTTAACTTC
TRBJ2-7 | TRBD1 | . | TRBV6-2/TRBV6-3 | CASSYPGQGPYEQYF | TGTGCCAGCAGTTACCCGGGACAGGGGCCGTACGAGCAGTACTTC
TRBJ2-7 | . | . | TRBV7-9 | CASSSLTTNNEQYF | TGTGCCAGCAGTTCGTTGACTACTAATAACGAGCAGTACTTC
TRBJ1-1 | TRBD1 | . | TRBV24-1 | CATSDPGQGEAFF | TGTGCCACCAGTGATCCGGGACAGGGGGAAGCTTTCTTT
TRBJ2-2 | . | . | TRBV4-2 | CASRHQEGSAGELFF | TGTGCCAGCAGACACCAAGAAGGGAGTGCCGGGGAGCTGTTTTTT
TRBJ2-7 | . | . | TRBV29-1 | CSVESGLPYEQYF | TGCAGCGTTGAATCAGGGCTTCCATACGAGCAGTACTTC
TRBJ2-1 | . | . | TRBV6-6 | CASSPLAYEQFF | TGTGCCAGCAGTCCACTAGCATATGAGCAGTTCTTC
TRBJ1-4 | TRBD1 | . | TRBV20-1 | CSASSFTGAKLFF | TGCAGTGCTAGTAGTTTTACAGGGGCAAAACTGTTTTTT
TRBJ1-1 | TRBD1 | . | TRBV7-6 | CASSSGQGVEAFF | TGTGCCAGCAGCTCCGGACAGGGGGTTGAAGCTTTCTTT
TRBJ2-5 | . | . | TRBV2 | CASSRDTKETQYF | TGTGCCAGCAGCCGGGACACCAAAGAGACCCAGTACTTC
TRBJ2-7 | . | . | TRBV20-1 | CSASIRGFEQYF | TGCAGTGCTAGTATCCGCGGGTTCGAGCAGTACTTC
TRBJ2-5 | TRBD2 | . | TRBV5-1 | CASSQGLAGGQETQYF | TGCGCCAGCAGCCAGGGACTAGCGGGGGGGCAAGAGACCCAGTACTTC
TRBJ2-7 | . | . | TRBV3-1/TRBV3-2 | CASSHGRGREQYF | TGTGCCAGCAGCCACGGCAGGGGGAGGGAGCAGTACTTC
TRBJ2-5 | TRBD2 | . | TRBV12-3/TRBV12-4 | CASSGRAVETQYF | TGTGCCAGCAGCGGGAGGGCCGTCGAGACCCAGTACTTC
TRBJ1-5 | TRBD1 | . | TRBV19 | CASRDRGQGENQPQHF | TGTGCCAGTAGGGACCGGGGACAGGGGGAAAATCAGCCCCAGCATTTT
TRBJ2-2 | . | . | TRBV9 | CASSEMTATNTGELFF | TGTGCCAGCAGCGAAATGACAGCGACGAACACCGGGGAGCTGTTTTTT